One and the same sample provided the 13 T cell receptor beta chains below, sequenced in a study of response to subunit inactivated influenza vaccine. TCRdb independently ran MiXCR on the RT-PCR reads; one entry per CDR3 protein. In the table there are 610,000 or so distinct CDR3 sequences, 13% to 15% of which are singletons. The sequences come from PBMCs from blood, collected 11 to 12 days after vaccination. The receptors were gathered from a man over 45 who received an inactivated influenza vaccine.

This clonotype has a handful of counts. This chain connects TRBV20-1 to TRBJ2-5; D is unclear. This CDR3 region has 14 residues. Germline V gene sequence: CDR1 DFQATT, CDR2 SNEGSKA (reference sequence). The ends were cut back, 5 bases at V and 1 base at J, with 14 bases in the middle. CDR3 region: CSAGVTYFQETQYF. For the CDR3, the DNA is TGCAGTGCTGGGGTTACATACTTCCAAGAGACCCAGTACTTC.

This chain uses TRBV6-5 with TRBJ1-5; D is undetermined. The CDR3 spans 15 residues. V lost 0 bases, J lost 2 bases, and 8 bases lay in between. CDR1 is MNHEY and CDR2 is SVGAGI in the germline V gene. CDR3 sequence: CASSYSSQGNQPQHF. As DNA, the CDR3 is TGTGCCAGCAGTTACTCGAGTCAGGGCAATCAGCCCCAGCATTTT.

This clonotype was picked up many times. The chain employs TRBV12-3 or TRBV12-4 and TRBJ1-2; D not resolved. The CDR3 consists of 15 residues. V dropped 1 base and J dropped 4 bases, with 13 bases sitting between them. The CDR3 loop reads CASSLDGSALYGYTF. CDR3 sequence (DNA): TGTGCCAGCAGTTTAGATGGCAGCGCTCTCTATGGCTACACCTTC.

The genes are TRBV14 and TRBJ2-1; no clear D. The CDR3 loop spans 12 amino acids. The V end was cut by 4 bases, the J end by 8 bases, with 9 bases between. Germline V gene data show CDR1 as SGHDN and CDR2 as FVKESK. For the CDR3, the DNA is TGTGCCAGCAGCCGATTCGGTTATGAGCAGTTCTTC. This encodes CASSRFGYEQFF.

The chain's CDR3 is CASGPHQGETQYF. The CDR3, as DNA: TGTGCCTCTGGTCCCCATCAGGGAGAGACCCAGTACTTC. The chain uses TRBV7-2 and TRBJ2-5; tentative D call: TRBD1 (5 bases). The CDR3 runs to 13 residues. Trimming stripped 11 bases from V and 4 bases from J, with 17 bases between. Germline assignment: CDR1 SGHTA and CDR2 FQGNSA.

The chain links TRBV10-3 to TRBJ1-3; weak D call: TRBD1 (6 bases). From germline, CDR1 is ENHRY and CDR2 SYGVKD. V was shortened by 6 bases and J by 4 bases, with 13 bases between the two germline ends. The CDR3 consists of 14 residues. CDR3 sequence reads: CAISRGSDGNTIYF. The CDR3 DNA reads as TGTGCCATCAGCAGGGGTTCGGACGGAAACACCATATATTTT.

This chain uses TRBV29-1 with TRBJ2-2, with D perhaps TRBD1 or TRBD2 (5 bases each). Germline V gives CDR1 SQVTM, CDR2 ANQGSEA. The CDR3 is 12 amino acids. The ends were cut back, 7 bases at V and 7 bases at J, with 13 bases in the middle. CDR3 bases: TGCAGCGGTCGAGGGGATTACGGGGAGCTGTTTTTT. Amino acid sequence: CSGRGDYGELFF.

CDR3 nucleotides: TGCGCCAGCAGCTGGGGGACTAGCGGACCCACAGATACGCAGTATTTT. Translation: CASSWGTSGPTDTQYF. The chain has TRBV5-1 and TRBJ2-3; 11 bases line up with TRBD2. The V and J ends lost 3 bases and 2 bases, in that order; junction bases with no gene match: 5. Germline V lookup: CDR1 SGHRS, CDR2 YFSETQ. This CDR3 has 16 amino acids.

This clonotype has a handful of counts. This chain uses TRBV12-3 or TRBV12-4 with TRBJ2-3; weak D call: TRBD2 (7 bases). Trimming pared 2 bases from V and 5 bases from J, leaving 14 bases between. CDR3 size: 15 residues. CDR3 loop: CASSLFGGAGDTQYF. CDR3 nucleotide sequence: TGTGCCAGCAGTTTATTTGGGGGGGCCGGAGATACGCAGTATTTT.

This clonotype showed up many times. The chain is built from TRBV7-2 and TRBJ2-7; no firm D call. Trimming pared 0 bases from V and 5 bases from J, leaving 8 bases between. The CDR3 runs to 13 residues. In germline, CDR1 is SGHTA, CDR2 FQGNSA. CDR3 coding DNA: TGTGCCAGCAGCTTAGCACTATACCACGAGCAGTACTTC. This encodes CASSLALYHEQYF.

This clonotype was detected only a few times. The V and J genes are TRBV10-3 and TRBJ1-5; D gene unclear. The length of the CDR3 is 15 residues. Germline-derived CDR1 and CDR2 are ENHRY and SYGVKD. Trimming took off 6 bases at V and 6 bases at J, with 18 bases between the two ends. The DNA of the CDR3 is TGTGCCATCAGCCCTCACTGGGCAGGAGGTCAGCCCCAGCATTTT. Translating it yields CAISPHWAGGQPQHF.

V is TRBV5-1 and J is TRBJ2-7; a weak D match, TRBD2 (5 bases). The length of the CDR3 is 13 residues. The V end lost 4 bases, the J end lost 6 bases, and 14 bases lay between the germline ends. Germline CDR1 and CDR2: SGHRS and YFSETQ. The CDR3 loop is CASSVTSGREQYF. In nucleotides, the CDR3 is TGCGCCAGCAGCGTAACTAGTGGTCGCGAGCAGTACTTC.

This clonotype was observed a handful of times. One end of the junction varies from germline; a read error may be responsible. The CDR3 protein is CASSGTGVRIF. The CDR3 region has the DNA TGTGCCAGCAGCGGGACAGGGGTAAGGATCTTC. The chain employs TRBV5-6 and TRBJ2-1; TRBD1 matches 10 bases. Per germline, CDR1 SGHDT and CDR2 YYEEEE. The CDR3 loop spans 11 amino acids.